The 30 T cell receptor beta chains given below trace back to one sample, sequenced in a study of T cell responses to AZD1222 COVID-19 vaccine. Assay: immunoSEQ multiplex PCR; the TCRdb copy retains only in-frame clones and omits some. The sample shows fewer than 95,000 clones, about 88% of them seen only once. Specimen: peripheral blood, collected 28 days after the second AZD1222 dose. The receptors shown here come from an adult who received the AZD1222 COVID-19 vaccine.

The chain links TRBV2 to TRBJ1-1, with a weak D call TRBD1 (5 bases). This CDR3 comprises 14 residues. The germline gives CDR1 SNHLY, CDR2 FYNNEI. With 11 bases removed from V and 4 bases from J, the gap between germline ends came to 20 bases. Here the CDR3 reads CAGPPPRGGTEAFF. The CDR3 DNA sequence: TGTGCCGGCCCCCCACCTCGGGGGGGCACTGAAGCTTTCTTT.

This chain joins TRBV14 and TRBJ1-1; D is unresolved. Germline lookup yields CDR1 SGHDN and CDR2 FVKESK. Between the trimmed V and J ends, which lost 1 base and 1 base, there was a span of 4 bases. This CDR3 spans 13 amino acids. The CDR3: CASSQARNTEAFF. CDR3 bases: TGTGCCAGCAGCCAAGCCAGGAACACTGAAGCTTTCTTT.

This clone showed up just a few times. The V gene is TRBV27, the J gene TRBJ1-2, with a weak D call TRBD1 (5 bases). The CDR3 contains 15 residues. Looked up from germline, CDR1 is MNHEY and CDR2 is SMNVEV (reference sequence). Trimming shortened V by 5 bases and J by 0 bases, and 13 bases separated the two germline ends. The CDR3 reads CASSRKGTPNYGYTF. CDR3 sequence (DNA): TGTGCCAGCAGTCGAAAAGGGACCCCTAACTATGGCTACACCTTC.

The genes are TRBV6-1 and TRBJ1-1; TRBD1 matches 7 bases. V lost 3 bases, J lost 5 bases, and 9 bases stayed unmatched. Germline V gene lookup returns CDR1 MNHNS and CDR2 SASEGT. The CDR3 covers 15 residues. The CDR3 here is CASSDPDREKTEAFF. CDR3 nucleotide sequence: TGTGCCAGCAGTGATCCCGACAGGGAAAAGACTGAAGCTTTCTTT.

The chain links TRBV11-2 to TRBJ2-3; D is ambiguous. The CDR3 has 15 amino acids. Germline CDR1 reads SGHAT; CDR2 reads FQNNGV. The V end was cut by 0 bases, the J end by 3 bases, with 10 bases between. The CDR3 DNA sequence: TGTGCCAGCAGCTTAGAAGACCAATTAACAGATACGCAGTATTTT. It yields the protein CASSLEDQLTDTQYF.

The V call is TRBV6-2 or TRBV6-3, the J call TRBJ1-5; TRBD1 might be the D (6 bases). Germline CDR1 and CDR2: MNHEY and SVGEGT. The CDR3 has 15 residues. V dropped 6 bases and J dropped 2 bases, with 14 bases sitting between them. CDR3 bases: TGTGCCAGCAGCATGACAGGTGCGCGCAATCAGCCCCAGCATTTT. It is translated as CASSMTGARNQPQHF.

The V gene is TRBV5-4, the J gene TRBJ1-6; TRBD1 is a possible D gene (6 bases). The V end was cut by 0 bases, the J end by 9 bases, with 10 bases between. The CDR3 is 14 residues long. Germline values: CDR1 SGHNT, CDR2 YYREEE (reference sequence). In DNA, the CDR3 is TGTGCCAGCAGCTTGGACAGGGTCGTTTCACCCCTCCACTTT. Translated: CASSLDRVVSPLHF.

J is TRBJ1-3 and V is TRBV5-1, with D maybe TRBD1 (6 bases). Germline V gene sequence: CDR1 SGHRS, CDR2 YFSETQ. V was clipped by 5 bases and J by 2 bases, with 11 bases between them. CDR3 size: 14 residues. The CDR3 coding sequence is TGCGCCAGCAGTACGACAGGTCCTGGAAACACCATATATTTT. Its protein product is CASSTTGPGNTIYF.

The V and J genes are TRBV7-2 and TRBJ2-3; D unresolved. This CDR3 is 15 amino acids long. Trimming removed 5 bases at V and 2 bases at J, with 14 bases between. CDR1 and CDR2 (germline): SGHTA, FQGNSA. The CDR3: CASSDRALHTDTQYF. CDR3 sequence (DNA): TGTGCCAGCAGCGACCGGGCTCTTCACACAGATACGCAGTATTTT.

This chain links TRBV11-2 with TRBJ1-4, with D hard to call. The CDR3 runs 15 residues. CDR1 is SGHAT and CDR2 is FQNNGV in the germline V gene. Trimming left V 1 base short and J 4 bases short, with 10 bases between. In nucleotides, the CDR3 is TGTGCCAGCAGCTTAGTCCGGGGAGTTAATGAAAAACTGTTTTTT. Translated: CASSLVRGVNEKLFF.

V usage is TRBV28 and J usage is TRBJ1-2; perhaps TRBD1 as D (6 bases). V lost 6 bases, J lost 2 bases, and 16 bases lay in between. Germline V gene lookup returns CDR1 MDHEN and CDR2 SYDVKM. CDR3 length: 15 amino acids. The CDR3 reads CASSNPGERNYGYTF. The CDR3 DNA sequence: TGTGCCAGCAGCAACCCAGGGGAACGCAACTATGGCTACACCTTC.

The chain employs TRBV18 and TRBJ1-1; D unclear. The V end lost 2 bases, the J end lost 2 bases, and 9 bases lay between the germline ends. This CDR3 is 14 amino acids long. Germline values: CDR1 KGHSH, CDR2 LQKENI. CDR3 DNA: TGTGCCAGCTCACCAATTCCCAGAAACACTGAAGCTTTCTTT. Its translation is CASSPIPRNTEAFF. The whole variable domain, filled in from reference TRBV18 and TRBJ1-1, reads NAGVMQNPRHLVRRRGQEARLRCSPMKGHSHVYWYRQLPEEGLKFMVYLQKENIIDESGMPKERFSAEFPKEGPSILRIQQVVRGDSAAYFCASSPIPRNTEAFFGQGTRLTVV.

V is TRBV28 and J is TRBJ1-5, with D possibly matching TRBD1 (6 bases). This CDR3 contains 14 residues. Germline V gives CDR1 MDHEN, CDR2 SYDVKM. The germline V and J ends were trimmed by 5 bases and 7 bases, with 15 bases remaining between them. DNA for the CDR3: TGTGCCAGCAGTCCCCGGACAGTTAGGCAGCCCCAGCATTTT. This sequence encodes CASSPRTVRQPQHF.

The chain is built from TRBV2 and TRBJ2-1; a weak D match, TRBD2 (6 bases). Germline loops: CDR1 SNHLY, CDR2 FYNNEI. The CDR3 sequence is 14 residues long. V lost 7 bases, J lost 5 bases, and 15 bases lay in between. The CDR3 loop is CASTPGAGNNEQFF. In DNA, the CDR3 is TGTGCCAGCACTCCCGGTGCGGGGAACAATGAGCAGTTCTTC.

This clone appeared a single time. The rearrangement joins TRBV24-1 to TRBJ1-2, with a possible D match to TRBD1 (6 bases). V was cut by 3 bases and J by 8 bases, with 9 bases left in between. CDR3 length equals 12 residues. Germline CDR1 reads KGHDR; CDR2 reads SFDVKD. CDR3 sequence: CATSDTGTGYTF. The CDR3 DNA reads TGTGCCACCAGTGATACAGGGACGGGCTACACCTTC.

This chain connects TRBV7-2 to TRBJ1-6; D might be TRBD1 (6 bases). With 6 bases removed from V and 0 bases from J, the gap between germline ends came to 18 bases. The germline V gene has CDR1 SGHTA and CDR2 FQGNSA. The CDR3 has 18 amino acids. DNA for the CDR3: TGTGCCAGCAGATCGTCAACAGGGCAGAGCTCCTATAATTCACCCCTCCACTTT. It is translated as CASRSSTGQSSYNSPLHF.

V usage is TRBV15 and J usage is TRBJ1-2; 8 bases are shared with TRBD1. Germline V lookup: CDR1 LNHNV, CDR2 YYDKDF (reference sequence). The CDR3 is 12 residues long. Trimming took 3 bases from V and 14 from J; bases not matched to a gene: 8. CDR3: CATSSYNRGVTF. CDR3 DNA: TGTGCCACCAGCAGTTACAACAGGGGGGTTACCTTC.

The J gene is TRBJ2-7, the V gene TRBV27; 7 bases agree with TRBD2. Germline loops: CDR1 MNHEY, CDR2 SMNVEV (reference sequence). This CDR3 region has 14 residues. Trimming cost V 2 bases and J 2 bases; bases outside gene matches: 3. The chain's CDR3 is CASSLRGVTYEQYF. The CDR3 DNA reads TGTGCCAGCAGTTTACGGGGGGTGACCTACGAGCAGTACTTC.

The chain carries TRBV6-5 and TRBJ1-2; no firm D call. The germline gives CDR1 MNHEY, CDR2 SVGAGI. V shed 2 bases and J shed 4 bases, with 17 bases lying between them. The CDR3 is made up of 16 amino acids. CDR3 protein: CASSYLVGGDPYGYTF. CDR3 bases: TGTGCCAGCAGTTACCTGGTGGGAGGCGACCCCTATGGCTACACCTTC.

The V and J genes are TRBV4-1 and TRBJ1-6; TRBD1 is a possible D gene (5 bases). CDR1 and CDR2 (germline): MGHRA, YSYEKL. Trimming removed 4 bases at V and 9 bases at J, with 16 bases between. CDR3 length: 15 residues. CDR3 DNA sequence: TGCGCCAGCAGCCCTACACACCCGGGGGTTTCACCCCTCCACTTT. It translates to CASSPTHPGVSPLHF.

Comment on this clone: The junction does not match germline at one end; this may be a read error. V gene TRBV3-1 (or the pseudogene TRBV3-2) combines with J gene TRBJ1-1; D perhaps matches TRBD1 (5 bases). The CDR3 covers 14 residues. Germline assignment: CDR1 LGHDT and CDR2 YNNKEL (reference sequence). The CDR3 loop reads CASSQEFSSGWKPF. The CDR3 nucleotides read TGTGCCAGCAGCCAAGAGTTTTCGTCAGGGTGGAAACCCTTT.

This clone was counted once. The chain uses TRBV6-6 and TRBJ2-3; TRBD1 is a possible D gene (7 bases). Between the trimmed V and J ends, which lost 5 bases and 11 bases, there was a span of 26 bases. Germline CDR1 and CDR2: MNHNY and SVGAGI (reference sequence). This CDR3 has 16 amino acids. The CDR3 DNA follows: TGTGCCAGCAGTACCACGCAGGGCGCGGGGACAGTCGGGCAGTATTTT. Its translation: CASSTTQGAGTVGQYF.

The chain is built from TRBV27 and TRBJ1-1; 11 bases fit TRBD1. CDR1 MNHEY and CDR2 SMNVEV come from the germline V gene (reference sequence). CDR3 size: 19 residues. The J segment lost 0 bases and the V segment lost 4 bases, leaving 13 bases of the junction unmatched. The CDR3 sequence: CASSSGPRDRGIMNTEAFF. CDR3 in DNA: TGTGCCAGCAGTTCCGGTCCAAGGGACAGGGGGATTATGAACACTGAAGCTTTCTTT.

The sample holds a few counts of this clone. The chain combines TRBV2 with TRBJ1-4, with D perhaps TRBD1 (5 bases). The CDR3 consists of 14 residues. The V end lost 3 bases, the J end lost 2 bases, and 7 bases lay between the germline ends. Germline assignment: CDR1 SNHLY and CDR2 FYNNEI. In DNA form, the CDR3 reads TGTGCCAGCAGTGAGTGGGACACTAATGAAAAACTGTTTTTT. It encodes CASSEWDTNEKLFF.

CDR3 region: CASSQGLVYREQFF. The CDR3 DNA reads TGTGCCAGTAGTCAGGGACTAGTTTACCGTGAGCAGTTCTTC. The chain combines TRBV19 with TRBJ2-1; 8 bases are a match to TRBD2. There are 14 residues in the CDR3. Germline trimming cut 5 bases from V and 9 bases from J; bases unmatched to any gene: 9. Germline V gives CDR1 LNHDA, CDR2 SQIVND (reference sequence).

The chain uses TRBV9 and TRBJ1-1; D gene ambiguous. The ends were cut back, 2 bases at V and 0 bases at J, with 5 bases in the middle. The CDR3 contains 13 residues. CDR1 and CDR2 from the germline V gene are SGDLS and YYNGEE. Written as DNA, the CDR3 is TGTGCCAGCAGCGTCTTTGTGAACACTGAAGCTTTCTTT. This translates into CASSVFVNTEAFF.

The rearrangement uses TRBV9 and TRBJ2-3; TRBD1 matches at 9 bases. The germline gives CDR1 SGDLS, CDR2 YYNGEE. CDR3 length: 14 residues. V lost 3 bases and J lost 7; bases outside the gene matches: 6. This chain's CDR3 is CASSEGTGLYTQYF. CDR3 nucleotide sequence: TGTGCCAGCAGCGAGGGGACAGGGTTATATACGCAGTATTTT.

This chain uses TRBV4-1 with TRBJ1-5; possibly TRBD1 for D (5 bases). The germline gives CDR1 MGHRA, CDR2 YSYEKL. V lost 3 bases to trimming and J lost 0 bases, with 9 bases between them. This CDR3 is 15 amino acids long. For the CDR3, the DNA is TGCGCCAGCAGCCAGAGGGACGTTAGCAATCAGCCCCAGCATTTT. Translation: CASSQRDVSNQPQHF.

The rearrangement joins TRBV28 to TRBJ1-1; the D is unclear. CDR3 length equals 13 residues. CDR1 is MDHEN, CDR2 SYDVKM, per germline. Trimming took 6 bases from V and 7 from J, leaving 15 bases between them. The DNA of the CDR3 is TGTGCCAGCAGACCCCATCGGGCAGGTGAAGCTTTCTTT. Its translation: CASRPHRAGEAFF.

The J gene is TRBJ1-1, the V gene TRBV19; D remains ambiguous. Germline V CDR1 and CDR2: LNHDA, SQIVND (reference sequence). V shed 9 bases and J shed 8 bases, with 16 bases lying between them. There are 12 residues in the CDR3. The CDR3 sequence: CASRTGSAEAFF. The CDR3 DNA reads TGTGCCAGCCGGACGGGCTCAGCGGAAGCTTTCTTT.